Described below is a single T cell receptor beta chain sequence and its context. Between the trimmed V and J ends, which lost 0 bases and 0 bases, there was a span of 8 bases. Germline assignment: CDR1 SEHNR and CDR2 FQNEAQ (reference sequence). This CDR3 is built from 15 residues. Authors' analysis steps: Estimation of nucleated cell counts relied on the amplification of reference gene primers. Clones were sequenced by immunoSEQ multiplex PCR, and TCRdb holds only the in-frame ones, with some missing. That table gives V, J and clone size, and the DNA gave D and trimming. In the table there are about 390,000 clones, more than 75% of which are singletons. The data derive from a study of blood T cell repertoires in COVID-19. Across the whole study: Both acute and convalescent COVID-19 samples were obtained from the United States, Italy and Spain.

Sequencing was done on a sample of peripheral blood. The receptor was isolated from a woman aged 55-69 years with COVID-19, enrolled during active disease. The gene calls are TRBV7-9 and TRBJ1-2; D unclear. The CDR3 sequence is CASSLAAASNYGYTF. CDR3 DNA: TGTGCCAGCAGCTTAGCGGCCGCCTCTAACTATGGCTACACCTTC. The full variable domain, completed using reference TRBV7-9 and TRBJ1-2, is DTGVSQNPRHKITKRGQNVTFRCDPISEHNRLYWYRQTLGQGPEFLTYFQNEAQLEKSRLLSDRFSAERPKGSFSTLEIQRTEQGDSAMYLCASSLAAASNYGYTFGSGTRLTVV.